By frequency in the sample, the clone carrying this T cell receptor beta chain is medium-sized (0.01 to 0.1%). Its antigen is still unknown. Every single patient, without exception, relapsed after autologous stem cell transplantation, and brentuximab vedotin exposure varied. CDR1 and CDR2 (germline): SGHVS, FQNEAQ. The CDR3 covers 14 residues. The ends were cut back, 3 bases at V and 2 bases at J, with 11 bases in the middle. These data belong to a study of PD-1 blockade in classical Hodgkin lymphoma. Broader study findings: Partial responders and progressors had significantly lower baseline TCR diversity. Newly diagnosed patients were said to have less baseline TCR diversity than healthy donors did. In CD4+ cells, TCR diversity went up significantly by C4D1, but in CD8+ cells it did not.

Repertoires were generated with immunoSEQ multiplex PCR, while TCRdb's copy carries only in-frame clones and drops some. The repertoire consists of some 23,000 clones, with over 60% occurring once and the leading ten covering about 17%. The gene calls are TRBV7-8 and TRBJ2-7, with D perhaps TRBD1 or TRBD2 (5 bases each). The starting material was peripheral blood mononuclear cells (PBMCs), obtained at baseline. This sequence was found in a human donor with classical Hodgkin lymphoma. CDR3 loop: CASSFRDQTYEQYF. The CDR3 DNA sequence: TGTGCCAGCAGCTTCCGGGACCAAACCTACGAGCAGTACTTC.